This T cell receptor (beta chain) was profiled in a study of shared clonotypes between healthy human individuals. The donors were adults (healthy and HIV-negative) with no recent acute infections or vaccinations. V lost 3 bases, J lost 1 base, and 16 bases lay in between. This CDR3 has 16 amino acids. Germline V gene data show CDR1 as SGHRS and CDR2 as YFSETQ. Each cell subset's genomic DNA was divided evenly among several immunoSEQ plates. TCRdb's copy holds only in-frame clones and misses some; the assay was immunoSEQ multiplex PCR. The data show 2.3 million or so clones, 93% seen once. This sequence was found in a man in his late teens or twenties in good health. Some clones in this sample may be carry-over from other donors' samples. Material: naive CD4+ T cells from PBMCs. Indicated subset: CD45RA+ positively selected. The chain recombines TRBV5-1 with TRBJ1-1; TRBD1 might be the D (5 bases). CDR3 nucleotides: TGCGCCAGCAGCTCCCCAACCCCAGGGCCGAACACTGAAGCTTTCTTT. This translates into CASSSPTPGPNTEAFF. Drawing the rest from reference TRBV5-1 and TRBJ1-1, the complete variable domain is KAGVTQTPRYLIKTRGQQVTLSCSPISGHRSVSWYQQTPGQGLQFLFEYFSETQRNKGNFPGRFSGRQFSNSRSEMNVSTLELGDSALYLCASSSPTPGPNTEAFFGQGTRLTVV.